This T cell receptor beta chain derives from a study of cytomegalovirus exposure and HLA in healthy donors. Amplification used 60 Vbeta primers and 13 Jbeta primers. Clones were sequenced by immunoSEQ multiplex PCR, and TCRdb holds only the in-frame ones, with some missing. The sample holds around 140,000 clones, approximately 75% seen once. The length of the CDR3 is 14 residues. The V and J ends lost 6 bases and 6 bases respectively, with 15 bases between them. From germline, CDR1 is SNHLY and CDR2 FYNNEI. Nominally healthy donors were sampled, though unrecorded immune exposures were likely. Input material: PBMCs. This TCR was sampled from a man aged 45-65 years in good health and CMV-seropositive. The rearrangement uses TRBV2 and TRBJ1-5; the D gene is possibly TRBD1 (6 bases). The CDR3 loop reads CASSQGTRFQPQHF. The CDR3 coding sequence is TGTGCCAGCAGCCAGGGGACCCGCTTTCAGCCCCAGCATTTT.